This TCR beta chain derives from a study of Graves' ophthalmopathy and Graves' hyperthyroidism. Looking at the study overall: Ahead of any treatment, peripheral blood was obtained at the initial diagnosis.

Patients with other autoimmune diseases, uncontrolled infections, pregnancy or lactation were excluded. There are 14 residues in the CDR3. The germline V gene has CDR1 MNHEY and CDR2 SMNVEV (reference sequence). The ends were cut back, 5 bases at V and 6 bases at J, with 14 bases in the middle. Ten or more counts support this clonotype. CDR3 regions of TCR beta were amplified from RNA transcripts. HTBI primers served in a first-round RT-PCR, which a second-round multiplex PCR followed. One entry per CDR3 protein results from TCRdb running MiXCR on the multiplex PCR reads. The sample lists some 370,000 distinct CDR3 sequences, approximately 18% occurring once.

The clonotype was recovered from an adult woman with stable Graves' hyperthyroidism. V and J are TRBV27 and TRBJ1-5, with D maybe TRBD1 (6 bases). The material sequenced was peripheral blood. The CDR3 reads CASSVHRAGQPQHF. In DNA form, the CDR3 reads TGTGCCAGCAGTGTTCACAGGGCAGGTCAGCCCCAGCATTTT.